This record looks at one T cell receptor beta chain sequence and its context. Original processing methods: From reference gene primer amplification, estimates of nucleated cell counts were derived. Sequenced by immunoSEQ multiplex PCR; TCRdb stores in-frame clones only, minus some. That table gives V, J and clone size, and the DNA gave D and trimming. The data contain roughly 200,000 clones, around 80% of them singletons. These data originate in a study of blood T cell repertoires in COVID-19. Across the whole study: Sites in the United States, Italy and Spain provided acute and convalescent COVID-19 samples. The cDNA or gDNA used as material had been derived from T cells, B-cell-depleted T cells, or PBMCs.

This CDR3 contains 15 residues. The J segment lost 5 bases and the V segment lost 5 bases, leaving 8 bases of the junction unmatched. CDR1 MDHEN and CDR2 SYDVKM come from the germline V gene. This TCR derives from a woman at least 80 years old with active or convalescent COVID-19. The sequencing sample was made of peripheral blood. This chain joins TRBV28 and TRBJ2-3; 9 bases map to TRBD2. CDR3 coding DNA: TGTGCCAGCAGTCTGGAGGCGGGGGGGCTAGATACGCAGTATTTT. It is translated as CASSLEAGGLDTQYF.